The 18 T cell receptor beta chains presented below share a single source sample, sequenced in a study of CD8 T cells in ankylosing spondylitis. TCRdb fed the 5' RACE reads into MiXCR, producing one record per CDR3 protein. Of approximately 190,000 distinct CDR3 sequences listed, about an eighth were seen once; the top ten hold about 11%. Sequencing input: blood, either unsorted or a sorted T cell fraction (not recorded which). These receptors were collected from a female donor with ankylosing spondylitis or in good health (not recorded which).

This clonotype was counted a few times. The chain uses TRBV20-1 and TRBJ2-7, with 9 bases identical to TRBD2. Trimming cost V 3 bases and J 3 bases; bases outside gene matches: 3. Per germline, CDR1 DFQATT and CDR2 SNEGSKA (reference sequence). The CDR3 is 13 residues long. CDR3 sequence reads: CSARETSGYEQYF. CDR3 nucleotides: TGCAGTGCTAGGGAGACTAGCGGCTACGAGCAGTACTTC.

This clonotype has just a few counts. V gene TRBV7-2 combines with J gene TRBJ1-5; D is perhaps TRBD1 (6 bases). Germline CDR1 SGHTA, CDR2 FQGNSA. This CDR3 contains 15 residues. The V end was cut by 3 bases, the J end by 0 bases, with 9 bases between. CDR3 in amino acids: CASSFYRDSNQPQHF. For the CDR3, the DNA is TGTGCCAGCAGCTTCTACAGGGATAGCAATCAGCCCCAGCATTTT.

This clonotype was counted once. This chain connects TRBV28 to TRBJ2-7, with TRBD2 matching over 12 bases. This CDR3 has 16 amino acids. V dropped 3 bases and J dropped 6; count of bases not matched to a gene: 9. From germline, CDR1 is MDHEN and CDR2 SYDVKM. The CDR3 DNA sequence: TGTGCCAGCAGTTTTCCCACGACTAGCGGGAGAGGCGAGCAGTACTTC. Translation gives CASSFPTTSGRGEQYF.

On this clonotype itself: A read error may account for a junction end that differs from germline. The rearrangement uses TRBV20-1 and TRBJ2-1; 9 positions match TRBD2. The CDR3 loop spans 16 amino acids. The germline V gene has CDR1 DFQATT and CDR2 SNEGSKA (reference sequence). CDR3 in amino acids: CCASGLAGHSYNEQFF. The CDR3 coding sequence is TGCTGTGCTAGCGGCCTAGCGGGGCATTCCTACAATGAGCAGTTCTTC.

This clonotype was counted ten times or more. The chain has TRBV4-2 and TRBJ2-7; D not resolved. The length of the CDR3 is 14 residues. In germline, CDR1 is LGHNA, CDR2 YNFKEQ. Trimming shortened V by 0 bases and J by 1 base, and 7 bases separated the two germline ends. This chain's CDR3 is CASSQDLRSYEQYF. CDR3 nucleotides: TGTGCCAGCAGCCAAGATCTCCGGTCCTACGAGCAGTACTTC.

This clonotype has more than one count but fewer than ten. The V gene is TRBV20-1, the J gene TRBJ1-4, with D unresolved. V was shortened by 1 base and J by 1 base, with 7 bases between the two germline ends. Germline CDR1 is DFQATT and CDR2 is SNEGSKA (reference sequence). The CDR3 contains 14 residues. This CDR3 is CSARGTGTNEKLFF. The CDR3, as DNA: TGCAGTGCTAGAGGGACGGGAACTAATGAAAAACTGTTTTTT.

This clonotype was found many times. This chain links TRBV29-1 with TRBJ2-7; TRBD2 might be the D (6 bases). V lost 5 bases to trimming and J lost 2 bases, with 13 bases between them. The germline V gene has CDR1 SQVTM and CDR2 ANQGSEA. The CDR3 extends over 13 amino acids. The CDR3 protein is CSVSGTLTYEQYF. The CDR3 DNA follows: TGCAGCGTTTCCGGGACTCTCACCTACGAGCAGTACTTC.

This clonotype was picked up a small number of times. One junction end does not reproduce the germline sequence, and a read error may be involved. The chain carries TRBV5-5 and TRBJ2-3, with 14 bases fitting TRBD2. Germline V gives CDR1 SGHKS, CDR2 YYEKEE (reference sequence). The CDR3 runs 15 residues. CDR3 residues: CASSYSLGTSGSRNF. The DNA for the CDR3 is TGTGCCAGCAGCTACTCCTTGGGGACTAGCGGGAGTAGGAATTTT.

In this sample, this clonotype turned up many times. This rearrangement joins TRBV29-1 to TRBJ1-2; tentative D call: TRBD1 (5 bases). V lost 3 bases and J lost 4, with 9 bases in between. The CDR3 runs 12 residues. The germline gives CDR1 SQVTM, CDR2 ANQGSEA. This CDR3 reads CSVDGGGYGYTF. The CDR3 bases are TGCAGCGTTGACGGGGGTGGCTATGGCTACACCTTC.

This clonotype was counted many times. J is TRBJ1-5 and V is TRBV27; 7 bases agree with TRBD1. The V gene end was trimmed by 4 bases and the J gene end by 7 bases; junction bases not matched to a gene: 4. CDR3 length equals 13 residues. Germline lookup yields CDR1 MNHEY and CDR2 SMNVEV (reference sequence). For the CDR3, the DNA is TGTGCCAGCAGTTCACAGGGGCGCCAGCCCCAGCATTTT. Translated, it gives CASSSQGRQPQHF.

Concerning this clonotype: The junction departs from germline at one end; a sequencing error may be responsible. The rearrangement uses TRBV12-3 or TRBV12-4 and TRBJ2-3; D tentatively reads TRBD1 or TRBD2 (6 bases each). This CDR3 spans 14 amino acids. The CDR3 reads CVSSLGGSTDTQYF. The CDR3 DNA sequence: TGTGTCAGCAGTTTAGGGGGGAGCACAGATACGCAGTATTTT.

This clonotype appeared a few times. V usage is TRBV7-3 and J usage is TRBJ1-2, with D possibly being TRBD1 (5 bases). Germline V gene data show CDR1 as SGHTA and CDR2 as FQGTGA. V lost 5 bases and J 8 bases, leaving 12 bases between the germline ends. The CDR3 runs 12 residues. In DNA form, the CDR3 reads TGTGCCAGCAGCGGTGGGGGGAGAGGCTACACCTTC. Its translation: CASSGGGRGYTF. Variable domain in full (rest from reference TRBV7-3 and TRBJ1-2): GAGVSQTPSNKVTEKGKYVELRCDPISGHTALYWYRQSLGQGPEFLIYFQGTGAADDSGLPNDRFFAVRPEGSVSTLKIQRTERGDSAVYLCASSGGGRGYTFGSGTRLTVV.

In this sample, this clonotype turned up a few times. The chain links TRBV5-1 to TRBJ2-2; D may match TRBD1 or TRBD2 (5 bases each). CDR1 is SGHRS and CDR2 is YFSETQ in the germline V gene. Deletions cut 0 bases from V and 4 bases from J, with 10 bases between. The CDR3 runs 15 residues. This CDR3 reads CASSLERGPTGELFF. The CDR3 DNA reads TGCGCCAGCAGCTTGGAAAGGGGACCCACCGGGGAGCTGTTTTTT.

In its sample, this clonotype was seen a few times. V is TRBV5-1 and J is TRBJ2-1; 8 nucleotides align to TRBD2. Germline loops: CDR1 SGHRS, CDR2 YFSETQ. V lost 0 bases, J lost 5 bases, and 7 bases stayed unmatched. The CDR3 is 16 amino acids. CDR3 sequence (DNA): TGCGCCAGCAGCTTGGGTGGTGCGGGAGGCGACAATGAGCAGTTCTTC. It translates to CASSLGGAGGDNEQFF.

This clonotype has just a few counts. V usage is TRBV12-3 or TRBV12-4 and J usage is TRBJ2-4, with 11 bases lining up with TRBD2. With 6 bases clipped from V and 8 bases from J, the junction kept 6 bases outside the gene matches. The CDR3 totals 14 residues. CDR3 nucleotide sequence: TGTGCCAGCAGGCCAACTAGCGGGAGCTACATTCAGTACTTC. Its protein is CASRPTSGSYIQYF.

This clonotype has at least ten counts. In nucleotides, the CDR3 is TGTGCCAGCAGCAAACGGGACAGCGAGGGCATGAACACTGAAGCTTTCTTT. Amino acids: CASSKRDSEGMNTEAFF. The rearrangement links TRBV7-8 to TRBJ1-1; 7 nucleotides match TRBD1. The CDR3 sequence is 17 residues long. Per germline, CDR1 SGHVS and CDR2 FQNEAQ. The ends lost 5 bases at V and 0 bases at J; junction bases unmatched: 12.

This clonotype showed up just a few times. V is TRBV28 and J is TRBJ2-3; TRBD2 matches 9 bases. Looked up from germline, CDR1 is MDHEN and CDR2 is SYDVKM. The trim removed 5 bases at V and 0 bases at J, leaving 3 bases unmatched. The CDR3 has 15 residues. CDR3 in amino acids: CASSVLAGSTDTQYF. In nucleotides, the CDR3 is TGTGCCAGCAGTGTTCTAGCGGGAAGCACAGATACGCAGTATTTT.

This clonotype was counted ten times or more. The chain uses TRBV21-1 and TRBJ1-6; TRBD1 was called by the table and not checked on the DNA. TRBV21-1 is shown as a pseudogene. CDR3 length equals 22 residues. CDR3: CASSIRRDSSPSKEPYNSPLHF. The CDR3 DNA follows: TGTGCCAGCAGCATAAGGCGGGACAGTTCCCCTTCTAAGGAGCCCTATAATTCACCCCTCCACTTT.